These 29 T cell receptor beta chains were sequenced from one sample in a study of blood T cells in healthy people across ages. The use of a sample-barcoded 5' primer and a J-beta primer mix characterized a second PCR of about 6 to 11 cycles. From the 5' RACE reads, TCRdb called clonotypes with MiXCR, one entry per CDR3 protein. The repertoire holds a few hundred thousand distinct CDR3 sequences, 27% seen once, with approximately 17% in the top ten. The sample consisted of blood. The source of these receptors is a woman in her 70s in good health.

The table lists this clonotype with a count of one. The genes are TRBV11-2 and TRBJ2-6; 7 positions match TRBD1. V dropped 0 bases and J dropped 2; count of bases not matched to a gene: 7. Germline loops: CDR1 SGHAT, CDR2 FQNNGV. This CDR3 is 18 amino acids long. CDR3 sequence reads: CASSLESDRVAGANVLTF. As DNA, the CDR3 is TGTGCCAGCAGCTTAGAAAGTGACAGGGTCGCTGGGGCCAACGTCCTGACTTTC.

The V and J genes are TRBV20-1 and TRBJ2-7, with D possibly TRBD1 on 6 matching bases. Trimming stripped 3 bases from V and 0 bases from J, with 12 bases between. CDR3 length equals 14 residues. CDR1 is DFQATT, CDR2 SNEGSKA, per germline (reference sequence). The CDR3 here is CSASPGASSYEQYF. CDR3 nucleotides: TGCAGTGCTAGCCCAGGGGCGAGCTCCTACGAGCAGTACTTC.

This clonotype has only a few counts. The rearrangement links TRBV20-1 to TRBJ2-7; 7 nucleotides agree with TRBD1. The CDR3 spans 11 residues. The V and J ends lost 3 bases and 11 bases, in that order; junction bases with no gene match: 7. Germline CDR1 reads DFQATT; CDR2 reads SNEGSKA (reference sequence). The CDR3 DNA follows: TGCAGTGCTAGCCTCGGGACAGAGGAGTACTTC. As protein: CSASLGTEEYF.

This clonotype was counted a few times. The chain links TRBV3-1 to TRBJ2-7; a possible D gene is TRBD2 (6 bases). The CDR3 extends over 15 amino acids. CDR1 and CDR2 from the germline V gene are LGHDT and YNNKEL (reference sequence). V was clipped by 6 bases and J by 1 base, with 16 bases between them. The CDR3 sequence is CASRPDGGVSYEQYF. CDR3 nucleotide sequence: TGTGCCAGCAGACCCGACGGAGGGGTTTCCTACGAGCAGTACTTC.

This clonotype was counted only a few times. The V call is TRBV30, the J call TRBJ2-7, with D unresolved. V was shortened by 5 bases and J by 3 bases, with 11 bases between the two germline ends. Germline CDR1 and CDR2: GTSNPN and SVGIG (reference sequence). CDR3 length: 12 residues. CDR3 nucleotide sequence: TGTGCCTGGCGGTATAGTGGCTACGAGCAGTACTTC. It translates to CAWRYSGYEQYF.

This clonotype was seen more than once but under ten times. The gene calls are TRBV25-1 and TRBJ1-1, with D possibly being TRBD1 (5 bases). Trimming left V 1 base short and J 8 bases short, with 14 bases between. This CDR3 spans 14 amino acids. In germline, CDR1 is MGHDK, CDR2 SYGVNS. CDR3 residues: CASSESGWAGEAFF. The CDR3 bases are TGTGCCAGCAGTGAATCAGGGTGGGCAGGAGAAGCTTTCTTT.

The gene calls are TRBV18 and TRBJ1-5; perhaps TRBD1 as D (5 bases). This CDR3 region has 13 residues. Germline V gene sequence: CDR1 KGHSH, CDR2 LQKENI. Between the trimmed V and J ends, which lost 4 bases and 3 bases, there was a span of 7 bases. The CDR3 nucleotides are TGTGCCAGCTCACGACAGTACAATCAGCCCCAGCATTTT. Translated, it gives CASSRQYNQPQHF. The whole variable domain, filled in from reference TRBV18 and TRBJ1-5, reads NAGVMQNPRHLVRRRGQEARLRCSPMKGHSHVYWYRQLPEEGLKFMVYLQKENIIDESGMPKERFSAEFPKEGPSILRIQQVVRGDSAAYFCASSRQYNQPQHFGDGTRLSIL.

Comment on this clonotype: The junction departs from the called germline gene at one end, perhaps through a read error. The chain recombines TRBV28 with TRBJ2-7; D remains ambiguous. From germline, CDR1 is MDHEN and CDR2 SYDVKM. The CDR3 runs 11 residues. The CDR3 is CAGSPTYEQYF. The CDR3 DNA follows: TGTGCCGGCAGTCCCACGTACGAGCAGTACTTC.

The chain employs TRBV25-1 and TRBJ2-4; no clear D. V was cut by 5 bases and J by 7 bases, with 12 bases left in between. The germline V gene encodes CDR1 MGHDK and CDR2 SYGVNS. The CDR3 consists of 13 residues. CDR3 sequence reads: CASSILGGNIQYF. The DNA of the CDR3 is TGTGCCAGCAGTATTCTGGGCGGCAACATTCAGTACTTC.

The V gene is TRBV20-1, the J gene TRBJ2-5, with D possibly TRBD2 on 7 matching bases. V dropped 3 bases and J dropped 1 base, with 15 bases sitting between them. The germline CDR1 and CDR2 sequences are DFQATT and SNEGSKA (reference sequence). The CDR3 covers 15 residues. The CDR3 DNA reads TGCAGTGCTAGCTTACAGGGAGGGGTCCAAGAGACCCAGTACTTC. Translated, it gives CSASLQGGVQETQYF.

This chain joins TRBV20-1 and TRBJ1-1; D remains unclear. V dropped 3 bases and J dropped 8 bases, with 16 bases sitting between them. Germline V gives CDR1 DFQATT, CDR2 SNEGSKA (reference sequence). The CDR3 is made up of 13 amino acids. The DNA for the CDR3 is TGCAGTGCTAGGAGCACTGTTACCGACGAAGCTTTCTTT. As protein: CSARSTVTDEAFF.

This clonotype showed up just once. The rearrangement joins TRBV29-1 to TRBJ2-7, with 10 bases aligning to TRBD1. This CDR3 has 13 amino acids. Trimming cost V 6 bases and J 5 bases; bases outside gene matches: 7. Germline V gives CDR1 SQVTM, CDR2 ANQGSEA. The CDR3 DNA follows: TGCAGCGTGCCCGGGACAGGGGAGGACGAGCAGTACTTC. Translating gives CSVPGTGEDEQYF.

The V gene is TRBV20-1, the J gene TRBJ2-3, with 11 positions matching TRBD2. Germline values: CDR1 DFQATT, CDR2 SNEGSKA (reference sequence). The CDR3 is made up of 15 amino acids. The V segment lost 0 bases and the J segment 4 bases; nucleotides outside the gene matches: 3. CDR3 nucleotide sequence: TGCAGTGCTAGAGATACTAGCGGGGGTCCAGATACGCAGTATTTT. Translated, it gives CSARDTSGGPDTQYF.

This clonotype was counted between two and nine times. The conserved closing phenylalanine or tryptophan is absent in this CDR3, likely reflecting a read error. The chain uses TRBV20-1 and TRBJ2-5; D possibly uses TRBD1 or TRBD2 (6 bases each). The DNA matches TRBJ2-1 better at its end, which makes the J call doubtful. The CDR3 consists of 15 residues. The germline CDR1 and CDR2 sequences are DFQATT and SNEGSKA (reference sequence). The CDR3 DNA sequence: TGCAGTGCTATAAGTGGGACAACCGGGGGCGATGAGCAGTTCCTC. This sequence encodes CSAISGTTGGDEQFL.

This clonotype was recorded a few times. The chain is built from TRBV7-2 and TRBJ1-5; 8 bases agree with TRBD1. The CDR3 totals 15 residues. Germline-derived CDR1 and CDR2 are SGHTA and FQGNSA. The J segment lost 6 bases and the V segment lost 6 bases, leaving 10 bases of the junction unmatched. The CDR3 loop reads CASSSRTGRGQPQHF. The DNA for the CDR3 is TGTGCCAGCAGTTCCCGGACAGGGAGGGGTCAGCCCCAGCATTTT.

This chain uses TRBV7-2 with TRBJ1-2; 7 positions agree with TRBD1. Trimming at V came to 5 bases and at J to 4 bases, leaving 7 bases not matched to a gene. This CDR3 comprises 14 residues. Germline assignment: CDR1 SGHTA and CDR2 FQGNSA. As DNA, the CDR3 is TGTGCCAGCAGCGACCGGGGACAGTTCTATGGCTACACCTTC. Encoded protein: CASSDRGQFYGYTF.

The rearrangement uses TRBV20-1 and TRBJ1-4; D gene uncertain. The ends were cut back, 1 base at V and 1 base at J, with 4 bases in the middle. CDR3 length: 13 amino acids. Germline V lookup: CDR1 DFQATT, CDR2 SNEGSKA (reference sequence). The CDR3, as DNA: TGCAGTGCTAGAGGAGGAACTAATGAAAAACTGTTTTTT. Translating gives CSARGGTNEKLFF.

The rearrangement links TRBV12-3 or TRBV12-4 to TRBJ2-5; TRBD1 matches at 9 bases. The J call may be wrong; the DNA end is better matched by TRBJ2-7. This CDR3 is 15 amino acids long. The CDR3 spells CASSGDRVGSYEQYF. The CDR3, as DNA: TGTGCCAGCAGTGGGGACAGGGTCGGGTCCTACGAGCAGTACTTC.

This clonotype was detected a few times. The chain joins TRBV29-1 to TRBJ1-1; 8 bases are a match to TRBD1. The CDR3 consists of 12 residues. V lost 8 bases and J lost 3; bases outside the gene matches: 5. The germline CDR1 and CDR2 sequences are SQVTM and ANQGSEA. The CDR3 bases are TGCAGCACCGTACAGGGGGACACTGAAGCTTTCTTT. Translation: CSTVQGDTEAFF.

The V call is TRBV5-1, the J call TRBJ2-5; D unresolved. This CDR3 spans 12 amino acids. Per germline, CDR1 SGHRS and CDR2 YFSETQ. Between the trimmed V and J ends, which lost 5 bases and 3 bases, there was a span of 8 bases. The CDR3 loop is CASRGPEETQYF. For the CDR3, the DNA is TGCGCCAGCAGAGGACCAGAAGAGACCCAGTACTTC.

The V gene is TRBV28, the J gene TRBJ2-2; 8 bases are a match to TRBD1. The J segment lost 5 bases and the V segment lost 6 bases, leaving 2 bases of the junction unmatched. The CDR3 has 13 amino acids. Germline CDR1 reads MDHEN; CDR2 reads SYDVKM. CDR3 sequence (DNA): TGTGCCAGCAGAAGACAGGGGACCGGGGAGCTGTTTTTT. Its translation is CASRRQGTGELFF.

This clonotype showed up just a few times. The chain combines TRBV3-1 with TRBJ2-1, with TRBD2 matching 8 bases. The last part of the DNA fits TRBJ2-5 better; the J call may be wrong. CDR1 LGHDT and CDR2 YNNKEL come from the germline V gene (reference sequence). The CDR3 loop spans 15 amino acids. The CDR3 bases are TGTGCCAGCAGCCAAGTCCGGGGGGGTGTGGAGACCCAGTACTTC. Its protein product is CASSQVRGGVETQYF.

V gene TRBV7-9 combines with J gene TRBJ1-1; no clear D. The germline V gene encodes CDR1 SEHNR and CDR2 FQNEAQ (reference sequence). The length of the CDR3 is 14 residues. Trimming took 1 base from V and 2 from J, leaving 8 bases between them. The CDR3 sequence is CASSLGAVNTEAFF. The CDR3 DNA reads TGTGCCAGCAGCTTAGGGGCAGTTAACACTGAAGCTTTCTTT.

At least ten counts were recorded for this clonotype. The genes are TRBV20-1 and TRBJ1-2; the D gene is possibly TRBD1 (5 bases). CDR3 size: 12 residues. Trimming stripped 5 bases from V and 8 bases from J, with 15 bases between. CDR1 and CDR2 from the germline V gene are DFQATT and SNEGSKA (reference sequence). This CDR3 is CSAPSGTRGYTF. CDR3 in DNA: TGCAGTGCTCCGTCCGGGACGCGGGGCTACACCTTC.

This clonotype was counted only a few times. The rearrangement joins TRBV4-1 to TRBJ2-6; 7 bases line up with TRBD1. The CDR3 has 15 residues. Germline V lookup: CDR1 MGHRA, CDR2 YSYEKL. V was pared by 5 bases and J by 7 bases, with 8 bases of the junction left unmatched. Here the CDR3 reads CASSTRDSTANVLTF. In DNA form, the CDR3 reads TGCGCCAGCAGCACCCGGGACAGTACCGCCAACGTCCTGACTTTC.

This clonotype appeared a few times. This chain connects TRBV19 to TRBJ1-2; TRBD1 aligns across 9 bases. V trimming: 5 bases; J trimming: 5 bases; junction bases outside the gene matches: 6. The CDR3 loop spans 14 amino acids. The germline gives CDR1 LNHDA, CDR2 SQIVND (reference sequence). Here the CDR3 DNA reads TGTGCCAGTAGTGCGACAGGGGGTTCTTATGGCTACACCTTC. Translating gives CASSATGGSYGYTF.

Written as DNA, the CDR3 is TGTGCCAGCACCCAAAGCCGAGGGCTGGAGACCCAGTACTTC. Residues: CASTQSRGLETQYF. V gene TRBV11-3 combines with J gene TRBJ2-5, with D possibly TRBD2 on 5 matching bases. V lost 7 bases to trimming and J lost 5 bases, with 17 bases between them. This CDR3 comprises 14 residues. Germline loops: CDR1 SGHNT, CDR2 YENEEA.

This clonotype has a count of ten or more. This CDR3 is CASSQESFTGELFF. Here the CDR3 DNA reads TGTGCCAGCAGCCAAGAGTCTTTTACCGGGGAGCTGTTTTTT. J is TRBJ2-2 and V is TRBV3-1; no firm D call. This CDR3 contains 14 residues. Trimming removed 0 bases from V and 5 bases from J, with 7 bases in between. Looked up from germline, CDR1 is LGHDT and CDR2 is YNNKEL (reference sequence). Complete variable domain (other parts from reference TRBV3-1 and TRBJ2-2): DTAVSQTPKYLVTQMGNDKSIKCEQNLGHDTMYWYKQDSKKFLKIMFSYNNKELIINETVPNRFSPKSPDKAHLNLHINSLELGDSAVYFCASSQESFTGELFFGEGSRLTVL.

In this sample, this clonotype turned up a few times. This chain links TRBV18 with TRBJ1-1; 7 nucleotides align to TRBD1. Trimming cost V 3 bases and J 0 bases; bases outside gene matches: 7. Germline CDR1 is KGHSH and CDR2 is LQKENI. The CDR3 loop spans 16 amino acids. This CDR3 is CASSPVRDSMNTEAFF. Written as DNA, the CDR3 is TGTGCCAGCTCACCCGTTCGGGACAGCATGAACACTGAAGCTTTCTTT.